This section outlines one T cell receptor (beta chain) sequence together with its context. These data belong to a study of blood T cell repertoires in COVID-19. Across the whole study: Specimens from acute and convalescent COVID-19 originated in the United States, Italy and Spain. The cDNA or gDNA used as material had been derived from T cells, B-cell-depleted T cells, or PBMCs.

Repertoires were generated with immunoSEQ multiplex PCR, while TCRdb's copy carries only in-frame clones and drops some. The sample lists about 130,000 clones; about 85% were seen once. The length of the CDR3 is 14 residues. V shed 0 bases and J shed 4 bases, with 10 bases lying between them. The germline CDR1 and CDR2 sequences are SGHTA and FQGNSA. This sequence was found in a woman of 80 years or more with acute or convalescent COVID-19. Sample: peripheral blood. The chain has TRBV7-2 and TRBJ2-7; D is unclear. CDR3 residues: CASSLAPAGYEQYF. CDR3 in DNA: TGTGCCAGCAGCTTAGCGCCGGCAGGATACGAGCAGTACTTC.